The present T cell receptor (beta chain) was sequenced within a study of blood T cell repertoires in COVID-19. Study summary: Samples representing acute and convalescent COVID-19 were sourced from the United States, Italy and Spain. Nucleic acid was either cDNA or gDNA, and it came from T cells, B-cell-depleted T cells, or PBMCs.

Original processing methods: Scientists estimated how many nucleated cells there were by amplifying reference gene primers. Some clones are missing from TCRdb's copy, which holds only in-frame ones; the method was immunoSEQ multiplex PCR. That table is the source of V, J and clone size, and D and trimming were worked out from the DNA. The data contain about 160,000 clones, about 86% of them singletons. The CDR3 contains 12 residues. With 7 bases removed from V and 0 bases from J, the gap between germline ends came to 6 bases. CDR1 and CDR2 from the germline V gene are SNHLY and FYNNEI. The chain combines TRBV2 with TRBJ2-5, with D unclear. Sequenced input: peripheral blood. The receptor comes from a man aged 65-85 years with acute or convalescent COVID-19. CDR3 protein: CASTLYQETQYF. The CDR3, as DNA: TGTGCCAGCACCTTGTACCAAGAGACCCAGTACTTC.